The 19 T cell receptor beta chains below were found in one sample sequenced in a study of beta chain features in type 1 diabetes. Notes on the study in general: There was a moderate but significant shortening of TCRB CDR3s in all four CD4+ subsets of Type 1 diabetes patients.

Every isolated RNA sample was fully reverse transcribed, so sequencing captured expressed TCRB transcripts. Repertoires were generated with immunoSEQ multiplex PCR, while TCRdb's copy carries only in-frame clones and drops some. The sample lists some 360,000 clones, 8% to 10% occurring once. These receptors' targets are unknown. Sequenced input: central memory CD4+ T cells from blood. These receptors originate from a man aged 25 to 45 with type 1 diabetes.

This clone has ten or more counts. The rearrangement links TRBV5-1 to TRBJ2-7, with 11 bases aligning to TRBD2. This CDR3 has 14 residues. V lost 0 bases, J lost 4 bases, and 0 bases stayed unmatched. The germline CDR1 and CDR2 sequences are SGHRS and YFSETQ. The CDR3 loop is CASSLASGGYEQYF. DNA of the CDR3: TGCGCCAGCAGCTTGGCTAGCGGGGGGTACGAGCAGTACTTC.

This clone came up a few times. The chain has TRBV4-3 and TRBJ2-3, with 7 bases fitting TRBD1. Trimming cost V 4 bases and J 4 bases; bases outside gene matches: 11. The CDR3 is 16 amino acids. Germline CDR1 and CDR2: LGHNA and YSLEER. CDR3 sequence reads: CASSRQPGQTPDTQYF. CDR3 nucleotide sequence: TGCGCCAGCAGCCGCCAACCGGGACAGACTCCAGATACGCAGTATTTT.

Ten or more counts support this clone. This sequence joins TRBV27 and TRBJ1-1; a possible D gene is TRBD1 (6 bases). The V and J ends lost 8 bases and 1 base respectively, with 11 bases between them. This CDR3 has 13 residues. Germline CDR1 reads MNHEY; CDR2 reads SMNVEV (reference sequence). CDR3 sequence reads: CASYREANTEAFF. The CDR3 DNA sequence: TGTGCCAGCTACAGGGAAGCGAACACTGAAGCTTTCTTT.

The chain is built from TRBV7-2 and TRBJ2-1, with D perhaps TRBD1 or TRBD2 (5 bases each). The V and J ends lost 5 bases and 8 bases respectively, with 16 bases between them. The CDR3 is 14 residues long. Germline V gives CDR1 SGHTA, CDR2 FQGNSA. The chain's CDR3 is CASSRTGTPDEQFF. The CDR3 nucleotides read TGTGCCAGCAGCCGGACCGGGACCCCCGATGAGCAGTTCTTC.

This clone was detected a few times. The rearrangement links TRBV30 to TRBJ2-2; tentatively, D is TRBD1 or TRBD2 (5 bases each). Germline CDR1 GTSNPN, CDR2 SVGIG (reference sequence). The length of the CDR3 is 14 residues. Trimming stripped 0 bases from V and 0 bases from J, with 5 bases between. For the CDR3, the DNA is TGTGCCTGGAGTGTGGGACCGAACACCGGGGAGCTGTTTTTT. Encoded protein: CAWSVGPNTGELFF.

This clone was observed a few times. This chain links TRBV7-2 with TRBJ1-2; D uncertain. The CDR3 sequence is 12 residues long. V lost 4 bases and J lost 3, with 6 bases in between. Germline-derived CDR1 and CDR2 are SGHTA and FQGNSA. The CDR3 DNA reads as TGTGCCAGCAGCTATTCTTACTATGGCTACACCTTC. It translates to CASSYSYYGYTF.

The chain couples TRBV11-1 to TRBJ2-3; no clear D gene. CDR1 SGHAT and CDR2 FQDESV come from the germline V gene (reference sequence). Between the trimmed V and J ends, which lost 10 bases and 4 bases, there was a span of 18 bases. CDR3 length: 14 residues. The CDR3 sequence is CAIGAVTSPDTQYF. The CDR3 nucleotides read TGTGCCATCGGAGCTGTGACCTCTCCAGATACGCAGTATTTT.

The chain combines TRBV7-9 with TRBJ2-7; tentatively, D is TRBD2 (5 bases). V gave up 4 bases and J gave up 3 bases, with 13 bases separating them. The CDR3 runs 14 residues. CDR1 is SEHNR and CDR2 is FQNEAQ in the germline V gene (reference sequence). The DNA of the CDR3 is TGTGCCAGCAGCTCATCCCAGCGGAGCTACGAGCAGTACTTC. The encoded protein is CASSSSQRSYEQYF.

This clone was observed a handful of times. J is TRBJ2-5 and V is TRBV27; D possibly matches TRBD1 or TRBD2 (5 bases each). The germline V gene encodes CDR1 MNHEY and CDR2 SMNVEV (reference sequence). Trimming took 5 bases from V and 2 from J, leaving 12 bases between them. The CDR3 is 14 residues long. CDR3 loop: CASSPRGGQETQYF. For the CDR3, the DNA is TGTGCCAGCAGTCCTCGGGGCGGGCAAGAGACCCAGTACTTC.

The chain is built from TRBV6-6 and TRBJ1-4; D might be TRBD1 (5 bases). This CDR3 region has 13 residues. Germline CDR1 MNHNY, CDR2 SVGAGI (reference sequence). V lost 6 bases and J 14 bases, leaving 19 bases between the germline ends. CDR3 sequence: CASSEREGHRLFF. The CDR3 bases are TGTGCCAGCAGCGAAAGGGAGGGGCATCGGCTGTTTTTT.

The CDR3 bases are TGTGCTAGTGGTAGAGACTGGGGCGGGGAGCTGTTTTTT. Residues: CASGRDWGGELFF. The rearrangement links TRBV12-5 to TRBJ2-2; D ambiguous. V was clipped by 5 bases and J by 7 bases, with 11 bases between them. Germline V lookup: CDR1 LGHNT, CDR2 FRNRAP. The CDR3 is 13 residues long.

This clone came up a few times. The chain recombines TRBV10-3 with TRBJ2-6; D tentatively reads TRBD1 or TRBD2 (5 bases each). V was pared by 6 bases and J by 0 bases, with 15 bases between. The length of the CDR3 is 17 residues. Germline V gene data show CDR1 as ENHRY and CDR2 as SYGVKD. CDR3 nucleotides: TGTGCCATCAGCACCGGGACGGTGAACTCTGGGGCCAACGTCCTGACTTTC. Its translation: CAISTGTVNSGANVLTF.

This clone was picked up a small number of times. The rearrangement uses TRBV11-2 and TRBJ2-7; 8 nucleotides align to TRBD2. Germline trimming cut 5 bases from V and 4 bases from J; bases unmatched to any gene: 7. Germline CDR1 is SGHAT and CDR2 is FQNNGV. The CDR3 spans 14 residues. In DNA, the CDR3 is TGTGCCAGCAGCGTGGGAGCGGGAGAATACGAGCAGTACTTC. Protein sequence: CASSVGAGEYEQYF.

This clone turned up a few times. The rearrangement joins TRBV5-1 to TRBJ2-7; possibly TRBD1 for D (6 bases). Per germline, CDR1 SGHRS and CDR2 YFSETQ. This CDR3 spans 15 amino acids. The V gene lost 3 bases and the J gene lost 1 base, with 14 bases spanning the gap. CDR3 sequence (DNA): TGCGCCAGCAGCTCCCTACAGGGTAGGTCCTACGAGCAGTACTTC. This encodes CASSSLQGRSYEQYF.

The V gene is TRBV28, the J gene TRBJ1-4; D is possibly TRBD1 (6 bases). The CDR3 consists of 16 residues. V shed 3 bases and J shed 5 bases, with 16 bases lying between them. Germline assignment: CDR1 MDHEN and CDR2 SYDVKM. CDR3 bases: TGTGCCAGCAGTTTCTATCCAGGGGAGGGAAATGAAAAACTGTTTTTT. Residues: CASSFYPGEGNEKLFF.

This clone was seen more than once but under ten times. V gene TRBV7-9 combines with J gene TRBJ2-3; D is undetermined. The germline V gene has CDR1 SEHNR and CDR2 FQNEAQ (reference sequence). V dropped 2 bases and J dropped 0 bases, with 6 bases sitting between them. The CDR3 extends over 14 amino acids. In DNA form, the CDR3 reads TGTGCCAGCAGCTTAACGTCTAGCACAGATACGCAGTATTTT. Translated: CASSLTSSTDTQYF. Using reference TRBV7-9 and TRBJ2-3 for the parts outside the CDR3, the full variable domain is DTGVSQNPRHKITKRGQNVTFRCDPISEHNRLYWYRQTLGQGPEFLTYFQNEAQLEKSRLLSDRFSAERPKGSFSTLEIQRTEQGDSAMYLCASSLTSSTDTQYFGPGTRLTVL.

In its sample, this clone was seen a few times. J is TRBJ1-2 and V is TRBV5-4, with 9 nucleotides matching TRBD1. Germline V CDR1 and CDR2: SGHNT, YYREEE (reference sequence). The V and J ends lost 4 bases and 5 bases, in that order; junction bases with no gene match: 3. The CDR3 runs to 13 residues. This CDR3 reads CASSQGTGYGYTF. In DNA form, the CDR3 reads TGTGCCAGCAGCCAAGGGACAGGGTATGGCTACACCTTC.

CDR3 sequence: CASSSSEWAGELFF. DNA for the CDR3: TGTGCCAGCAGCTCGTCCGAGTGGGCCGGGGAGCTGTTTTTT. The chain employs TRBV7-2 and TRBJ2-2, with unresolved D. The CDR3 is 14 amino acids. Germline CDR1 SGHTA, CDR2 FQGNSA. Trimming left V 4 bases short and J 6 bases short, with 12 bases between.

V is TRBV6-5 and J is TRBJ1-1, with 7 bases fitting TRBD1. CDR1 and CDR2 (germline): MNHEY, SVGAGI. The V and J ends lost 4 bases and 1 base, in that order; junction bases with no gene match: 0. The length of the CDR3 is 13 residues. The CDR3 sequence is CASSWDRNTEAFF. The CDR3 DNA is TGTGCCAGCAGTTGGGACAGGAACACTGAAGCTTTCTTT.